Shown below are 27 T cell receptor beta chains from a single sample sequenced in a study of PD-1 blockade in classical Hodgkin lymphoma. Sequencing was performed with immunoSEQ multiplex PCR; in TCRdb, only in-frame clones are kept and a portion is missing. The data contain more than 45,000 clones, about three quarters of them singletons. In every patient, relapse followed autologous stem cell transplantation, while exposure to brentuximab vedotin differed. The input for sequencing was peripheral blood mononuclear cells (PBMCs), taken at baseline. The receptors were sampled from a human donor with classical Hodgkin lymphoma.

The chain links TRBV30 to TRBJ2-4; tentative D call: TRBD2 (5 bases). The CDR3 covers 17 residues. With 2 bases removed from V and 0 bases from J, the gap between germline ends came to 17 bases. The V gene's germline CDR1 is GTSNPN and CDR2 SVGIG (reference sequence). CDR3 residues: CAWSRASYGLAKNIQYF. The CDR3 DNA reads TGTGCCTGGAGTCGGGCTAGCTATGGGTTAGCCAAAAACATTCAGTACTTC.

V is TRBV27 and J is TRBJ1-5; possible D gene TRBD1, 5 bases. Germline CDR1 reads MNHEY; CDR2 reads SMNVEV (reference sequence). V shed 4 bases and J shed 7 bases, with 11 bases lying between them. The CDR3 runs to 13 residues. CDR3 sequence (DNA): TGTGCCAGCAGTTGGACCAGGGAACAGCCCCAGCATTTT. Amino acids: CASSWTREQPQHF.

The V call is TRBV5-1, the J call TRBJ1-1; D not resolved. Germline CDR1 reads SGHRS; CDR2 reads YFSETQ. The CDR3 contains 16 residues. Trimming stripped 4 bases from V and 0 bases from J, with 16 bases between. In nucleotides, the CDR3 is TGCGCCAGCAGCACCGCCAGGAATAGTATGAACACTGAAGCTTTCTTT. Amino acid sequence: CASSTARNSMNTEAFF.

This chain joins TRBV5-1 and TRBJ2-5, with a tentative D call TRBD2 (6 bases). Germline V lookup: CDR1 SGHRS, CDR2 YFSETQ. CDR3 length equals 14 residues. Trimming cost V 4 bases and J 4 bases, with 14 bases left between them. The CDR3 protein is CASSNMGLRETQYF. CDR3 DNA sequence: TGCGCCAGCAGCAACATGGGACTTCGAGAGACCCAGTACTTC.

The chain recombines TRBV19 with TRBJ1-4, with D unresolved. Germline V lookup: CDR1 LNHDA, CDR2 SQIVND (reference sequence). Trimming pared 7 bases from V and 1 base from J, leaving 13 bases between. This CDR3 is built from 15 residues. The CDR3 nucleotides are TGTGCCAGTAATTCGAAGCGGAGAACTAATGAAAAACTGTTTTTT. Protein product: CASNSKRRTNEKLFF.

The chain joins TRBV5-6 to TRBJ1-1; D not certain. The CDR3 loop spans 17 amino acids. Germline V CDR1 and CDR2: SGHDT, YYEEEE. V was clipped by 6 bases and J by 3 bases, with 24 bases between them. DNA of the CDR3: TGTGCCAGCATCAGGCAAAACTTGGAACAGTCCCACACTGAAGCTTTCTTT. Amino acid sequence: CASIRQNLEQSHTEAFF.

This rearrangement joins TRBV7-9 to TRBJ2-4; 9 nucleotides line up with TRBD2. J lost 7 bases, V lost 0 bases, and 7 bases had no gene match. The CDR3 loop spans 16 amino acids. CDR1 SEHNR and CDR2 FQNEAQ come from the germline V gene (reference sequence). CDR3 sequence reads: CASSLALSAGGNIQYF. CDR3 coding DNA: TGTGCCAGCAGCTTAGCCCTTTCCGCGGGAGGGAACATTCAGTACTTC.

V usage is TRBV11-3 and J usage is TRBJ2-7, with 8 bases lining up with TRBD2. Losses at the gene ends were 0 bases for V and 8 bases for J; bases not matched to a gene: 3. The germline V gene encodes CDR1 SGHNT and CDR2 YENEEA. This CDR3 contains 13 residues. In DNA, the CDR3 is TGTGCCAGCAGCTTAGACGTAGCGGGGCAGCAGTACTTC. Residues: CASSLDVAGQQYF.

This rearrangement joins TRBV11-3 to TRBJ2-1; 8 positions match TRBD1. The CDR3 runs 14 residues. CDR1 SGHNT and CDR2 YENEEA come from the germline V gene. The junction had 5 bases not matched to a gene; V was cut back by 5 bases and J by 5 bases. The CDR3 sequence: CASSAQGQDNEQFF. In DNA, the CDR3 is TGTGCCAGCAGCGCCCAGGGACAGGACAATGAGCAGTTCTTC. Variable domain in full (rest from reference TRBV11-3 and TRBJ2-1): EAGVVQSPRYKIIEKKQPVAFWCNPISGHNTLYWYLQNLGQGPELLIRYENEEAVDDSQLPKDRFSAERLKGVDSTLKIQPAELGDSAVYLCASSAQGQDNEQFFGPGTRLTVL.

This clone was detected once. This chain joins TRBV27 and TRBJ1-1; TRBD1 might be the D (5 bases). Trimming pared 6 bases from V and 1 base from J, leaving 12 bases between. CDR3 size: 14 residues. Germline CDR1 is MNHEY and CDR2 is SMNVEV (reference sequence). Written as DNA, the CDR3 is TGTGCCAGCAGGTCCCTCCAGGGGAACACTGAAGCTTTCTTT. Amino acids: CASRSLQGNTEAFF.

This chain uses TRBV27 with TRBJ1-2; D perhaps matches TRBD1 (6 bases). The CDR3 extends over 16 amino acids. V was clipped by 5 bases and J by 4 bases, with 20 bases between them. Germline lookup yields CDR1 MNHEY and CDR2 SMNVEV (reference sequence). The CDR3 nucleotides are TGTGCCAGCAGTCCCCGGGGGGGGGCGACCCTCTATGGCTACACCTTC. It yields the protein CASSPRGGATLYGYTF.

CDR3 sequence (DNA): TGCGCCAGCAGCCAAGTGACAGGGTGGGAGACCCAGTACTTC. Protein product: CASSQVTGWETQYF. J is TRBJ2-5 and V is TRBV4-1; 7 bases map to TRBD1. This CDR3 region has 14 residues. CDR1 MGHRA and CDR2 YSYEKL come from the germline V gene. J lost 5 bases, V lost 1 base, and 4 bases had no gene match.

V and J are TRBV28 and TRBJ1-1; D perhaps matches TRBD1 (6 bases). This CDR3 spans 13 amino acids. Germline CDR1 reads MDHEN; CDR2 reads SYDVKM. The ends were cut back, 6 bases at V and 5 bases at J, with 13 bases in the middle. CDR3 nucleotides: TGTGCCAGCAGCCCTAGGGGGGAGACTGAAGCTTTCTTT. This codes for CASSPRGETEAFF. Full variable domain (remainder filled in from reference TRBV28 and TRBJ1-1): DVKVTQSSRYLVKRTGEKVFLECVQDMDHENMFWYRQDPGLGLRLIYFSYDVKMKEKGDIPEGYSVSREKKERFSLILESASTNQTSMYLCASSPRGETEAFFGQGTRLTVV.

CDR3 loop: CASSQNYWGAYEQYF. The CDR3 coding sequence is TGTGCCAGCAGCCAAAACTACTGGGGGGCCTACGAGCAGTACTTC. V is TRBV11-2 and J is TRBJ2-7, with D possibly TRBD2 on 6 matching bases. Germline V gene sequence: CDR1 SGHAT, CDR2 FQNNGV. This CDR3 is 15 amino acids long. Trimming stripped 5 bases from V and 2 bases from J, with 16 bases between.

The rearrangement joins TRBV15 to TRBJ1-5; D call uncertain. CDR1 and CDR2 (germline): LNHNV, YYDKDF (reference sequence). This CDR3 comprises 16 residues. Between the trimmed V and J ends, which lost 0 bases and 2 bases, there was a span of 11 bases. CDR3 coding DNA: TGTGCCACCAGCAGAGAGGAACCGAGGGGCAATCAGCCCCAGCATTTT. Its translation is CATSREEPRGNQPQHF.

The V gene is TRBV30, the J gene TRBJ1-5; possible D gene TRBD1, 6 bases. Trimming cost V 5 bases and J 3 bases, with 17 bases left between them. This CDR3 is built from 15 residues. Germline values: CDR1 GTSNPN, CDR2 SVGIG (reference sequence). The chain's CDR3 is CAWDPGRGYNQPQHF. CDR3 nucleotides: TGTGCCTGGGACCCGGGCAGGGGCTACAATCAGCCCCAGCATTTT.

This clone was picked up a small number of times. V is TRBV5-8 and J is TRBJ2-7, with D maybe TRBD1 (6 bases). Germline CDR1 is SGHTS and CDR2 is YDEGEE. This CDR3 is 15 amino acids long. V was cut by 3 bases and J by 5 bases, with 18 bases left in between. Here the CDR3 reads CASSSYRELLDEQYF. The CDR3 DNA is TGTGCCAGCAGCTCGTACAGGGAATTGTTGGACGAGCAGTACTTC.

The rearrangement uses TRBV18 and TRBJ2-6; a weak D match, TRBD1 (5 bases). CDR1 is KGHSH, CDR2 LQKENI, per germline. Trimming cost V 3 bases and J 3 bases, with 15 bases left between them. The CDR3 runs to 17 residues. The CDR3 DNA reads TGTGCCAGCTCACCCGACAGAGCTGTACTTGGGGCCAACGTCCTGACTTTC. Translated: CASSPDRAVLGANVLTF.

The chain employs TRBV5-1 and TRBJ1-3; D is unresolved. The germline V gene encodes CDR1 SGHRS and CDR2 YFSETQ. V lost 1 base to trimming and J lost 1 base, with 6 bases between them. The CDR3 consists of 14 residues. Written as DNA, the CDR3 is TGCGCCAGCAGCTTGACACCTTCTGGAAACACCATATATTTT. Translation: CASSLTPSGNTIYF.

This chain joins TRBV5-1 and TRBJ2-1; 8 nucleotides align to TRBD1. V was clipped by 0 bases and J by 6 bases; unmatched bases: 5. Germline CDR1 and CDR2: SGHRS and YFSETQ. CDR3 length: 15 residues. Here the CDR3 DNA reads TGCGCCAGCAGCTTGGCCACAGGGGGAGTCAATGAGCAGTTCTTC. It is translated as CASSLATGGVNEQFF.

This clone appeared once. The chain couples TRBV6-5 to TRBJ2-7, with a weak D call TRBD2 (6 bases). Trimming removed 6 bases at V and 5 bases at J, with 20 bases between. The CDR3 length is 15 residues. The germline V gene encodes CDR1 MNHEY and CDR2 SVGAGI. CDR3 in amino acids: CASSPDVLWEDEQYF. CDR3 bases: TGTGCCAGCAGCCCAGACGTGTTATGGGAGGACGAGCAGTACTTC.

The gene calls are TRBV11-3 and TRBJ1-4, with a tentative D call TRBD1 (6 bases). V lost 2 bases and J 3 bases, leaving 10 bases between the germline ends. The V gene's germline CDR1 is SGHNT and CDR2 YENEEA. The CDR3 is made up of 15 amino acids. The CDR3 sequence is CASSLRGDPNEKLFF. CDR3 nucleotide sequence: TGTGCCAGCAGCTTAAGGGGGGACCCTAATGAAAAACTGTTTTTT.

V and J are TRBV5-4 and TRBJ1-1; perhaps TRBD1 as D (6 bases). V shed 2 bases and J shed 1 base, with 21 bases lying between them. The CDR3 is 18 residues long. Per the germline V gene, CDR1 is SGHNT and CDR2 is YYREEE (reference sequence). The CDR3 coding sequence is TGTGCCAGCAGCTTAACGGCGGGGGGGGCGAAAAGGAACACTGAAGCTTTCTTT. Encoded protein: CASSLTAGGAKRNTEAFF.

V usage is TRBV27 and J usage is TRBJ2-5, with TRBD2 identical over 14 bases. The V segment lost 3 bases and the J segment 5 bases; nucleotides outside the gene matches: 8. This CDR3 is built from 17 residues. Germline V gives CDR1 MNHEY, CDR2 SMNVEV (reference sequence). The CDR3 DNA follows: TGTGCCAGCAGTTTCTCTGGGACTAGCGGGGGCTGGGAGACCCAGTACTTC. It specifies CASSFSGTSGGWETQYF.

The chain joins TRBV27 to TRBJ2-3; 7 nucleotides match TRBD2. The CDR3 totals 14 residues. CDR1 is MNHEY, CDR2 SMNVEV, per germline (reference sequence). The V gene end was trimmed by 1 base and the J gene end by 6 bases; junction bases not matched to a gene: 4. CDR3 residues: CASSLWQGGDTQYF. The CDR3 region has the DNA TGTGCCAGCAGTTTATGGCAGGGAGGGGATACGCAGTATTTT.

This chain uses TRBV5-1 with TRBJ2-7; possible D gene TRBD1, 6 bases. The CDR3 has 14 amino acids. Deletions cut 3 bases from V and 2 bases from J, with 12 bases between. Germline values: CDR1 SGHRS, CDR2 YFSETQ. CDR3 sequence reads: CASSSDRSTYEQYF. CDR3 nucleotides: TGCGCCAGCAGCTCCGACAGGTCTACCTACGAGCAGTACTTC.

The chain joins TRBV5-1 to TRBJ1-1; TRBD1 is a possible D gene (5 bases). Trimming took 4 bases from V and 1 from J, leaving 8 bases between them. This CDR3 is built from 13 residues. Germline V gene data show CDR1 as SGHRS and CDR2 as YFSETQ. CDR3 coding DNA: TGCGCCAGCAGCAGTGGACAGAACACTGAAGCTTTCTTT. It translates to CASSSGQNTEAFF.